Each of the 17 T cell receptor beta chains below was sequenced from the same sample in a study of Ad26.COV2.S vaccination and SARS-CoV-2 variants. Treatment described: around 19 received Ad26.COV2.S at low or high dose, single or two shots; roughly five received placebo; per-sample allocation not given. The study sampled participants on day 63 after the first vaccine or placebo injection. Profiling relied on immunoSEQ multiplex PCR, and the TCRdb table lists in-frame clones only, not all of them. The table has 200,000 to 300,000 clones, roughly 89% seen once; the top ten hold roughly 3%. The sample here was peripheral blood, taken in a trial of Ad26.COV2.S vaccine versus placebo. These receptor sequences come from a person between 18 and 65 years old who received the Ad26.COV2.S COVID-19 vaccine or a placebo.

The chain links TRBV10-1 to TRBJ2-1; 8 bases align to TRBD2. Per germline, CDR1 WNHNN and CDR2 SYGVQD (reference sequence). The CDR3 totals 16 residues. V lost 0 bases to trimming and J lost 5 bases; unmatched junction nucleotides: 6. Here the CDR3 reads CASSESCGRRNNEQFF. DNA of the CDR3: TGCGCCAGCAGTGAGTCGTGCGGGAGGAGGAACAATGAGCAGTTCTTC.

V usage is TRBV4-3 and J usage is TRBJ1-1, with 9 bases matching TRBD1. V was clipped by 4 bases and J by 6 bases; unmatched bases: 15. The CDR3 sequence is 17 residues long. Looked up from germline, CDR1 is LGHNA and CDR2 is YSLEER. The CDR3 nucleotides read TGCGCCAGCAGCCTCGGGACAGGGATCTCCGATCCCCCTGAAGCTTTCTTT. This encodes CASSLGTGISDPPEAFF.

The chain joins TRBV18 to TRBJ1-1; TRBD1 might be the D (5 bases). Looked up from germline, CDR1 is KGHSH and CDR2 is LQKENI. The V and J ends lost 2 bases and 0 bases respectively, with 13 bases between them. This CDR3 is built from 16 residues. The CDR3 DNA reads as TGTGCCAGCTCACCAGAAAGGGGAGGGATGAACACTGAAGCTTTCTTT. Encoded protein: CASSPERGGMNTEAFF.

V and J are TRBV10-3 and TRBJ2-4; D may be TRBD1 (6 bases). CDR1 is ENHRY and CDR2 is SYGVKD in the germline V gene. V was cut by 0 bases and J by 0 bases, with 12 bases left in between. This CDR3 spans 17 amino acids. The CDR3 protein is CAISESGRGSAKNIQYF. The CDR3 bases are TGTGCCATCAGTGAGTCCGGCAGGGGATCAGCCAAAAACATTCAGTACTTC.

The chain employs TRBV29-1 and TRBJ2-5; possibly TRBD1 or TRBD2 for D (5 bases each). The germline gives CDR1 SQVTM, CDR2 ANQGSEA. Trimming left V 8 bases short and J 2 bases short, with 15 bases between. CDR3 length: 13 residues. In DNA, the CDR3 is TGCAGCTCTGGGGGTACCGGGCAAGAGACCCAGTACTTC. This codes for CSSGGTGQETQYF.

This chain joins TRBV6-6 and TRBJ2-5; D gene unclear. This CDR3 has 11 amino acids. Germline V gives CDR1 MNHNY, CDR2 SVGAGI (reference sequence). V lost 7 bases and J lost 4, with 7 bases in between. The DNA of the CDR3 is TGTGCCAGCACCCCAGGAGAGACCCAGTACTTC. This translates into CASTPGETQYF.

The chain uses TRBV6-5 and TRBJ2-1, with 12 bases lining up with TRBD1. This CDR3 has 14 amino acids. In germline, CDR1 is MNHEY, CDR2 SVGAGI. Unmatched junction bases numbered 7, after V lost 8 bases and J lost 8 bases. DNA of the CDR3: TGTGCCAGCCATGGGGACAGGGGGCGCGATGAGCAGTTCTTC. It is translated as CASHGDRGRDEQFF.

This clone was found once. The chain links TRBV5-5 to TRBJ2-7; 9 nucleotides match TRBD1. The junction had 7 bases not matched to a gene; V was cut back by 5 bases and J by 1 base. The CDR3 loop spans 15 amino acids. Germline loops: CDR1 SGHKS, CDR2 YYEKEE (reference sequence). The CDR3 sequence: CASRAGQGRSYEQYV. For the CDR3, the DNA is TGTGCCAGCAGAGCTGGACAGGGGCGGTCCTACGAGCAGTACGTC.

The chain joins TRBV18 to TRBJ2-3, with D perhaps TRBD1 (7 bases). The ends were cut back, 3 bases at V and 3 bases at J, with 13 bases in the middle. The CDR3 spans 15 residues. CDR1 is KGHSH and CDR2 is LQKENI in the germline V gene. The CDR3 DNA reads TGTGCCAGCTCACCCTCAGGGGGGATAACAGATACGCAGTATTTT. Protein product: CASSPSGGITDTQYF.

V gene TRBV19 combines with J gene TRBJ2-3, with 9 bases fitting TRBD2. V lost 5 bases and J lost 3; bases outside the gene matches: 3. The CDR3 is 14 residues long. From germline, CDR1 is LNHDA and CDR2 SQIVND (reference sequence). CDR3 coding DNA: TGTGCCAGTAGTTTTAGCGGGAGTACAGATACGCAGTATTTT. Its translation is CASSFSGSTDTQYF.

The V gene is TRBV3-1 (or the pseudogene TRBV3-2), the J gene TRBJ1-6, with unresolved D. The V gene lost 3 bases and the J gene lost 11 bases, with 8 bases spanning the gap. The germline V gene has CDR1 LGHDT and CDR2 YNNKEL (reference sequence). The length of the CDR3 is 12 residues. The chain's CDR3 is CASSHLATPLHF. The CDR3 region has the DNA TGTGCCAGCAGCCACTTAGCGACACCCCTCCACTTT.

There are a few counts of this clone. The chain uses TRBV14 and TRBJ1-1; D remains unclear. The CDR3 is made up of 13 amino acids. CDR1 is SGHDN and CDR2 is FVKESK in the germline V gene. The V end was cut by 6 bases, the J end by 4 bases, with 12 bases between. CDR3: CASRRGRSTEAFF. The CDR3 DNA follows: TGTGCCAGCAGGAGAGGGCGCAGCACTGAAGCTTTCTTT.

The chain carries TRBV6-1 and TRBJ2-3, with D possibly matching TRBD2 (6 bases). Germline CDR1 MNHNS, CDR2 SASEGT. The CDR3 sequence is 17 residues long. Trimming removed 4 bases from V and 6 bases from J, with 23 bases in between. As DNA, the CDR3 is TGTGCCAGCAGTGGAACCGGGACTCCCGCCGGAGTGGATACGCAGTATTTT. It translates to CASSGTGTPAGVDTQYF.

This clone has just one count. The chain has TRBV7-3 and TRBJ2-1; TRBD2 matches 8 bases. J lost 2 bases, V lost 5 bases, and 5 bases had no gene match. The CDR3 is 15 residues long. The germline CDR1 and CDR2 sequences are SGHTA and FQGTGA. CDR3 sequence reads: CASSRGLAAYNEQFF. CDR3 sequence (DNA): TGTGCCAGCAGCCGTGGACTAGCAGCCTACAATGAGCAGTTCTTC.

In its sample, this clone was seen once. This rearrangement joins TRBV19 to TRBJ1-5, with 7 positions matching TRBD1. The CDR3 has 20 amino acids. J gave up 1 base and V 4 bases, and 19 bases lay outside the gene matches. Germline V gene data show CDR1 as LNHDA and CDR2 as SQIVND (reference sequence). The CDR3 DNA reads as TGTGCCAGTAGTACCCACCCCTACAGGGGAAGATTGGGGAGCAATCAGCCCCAGCATTTT. It translates to CASSTHPYRGRLGSNQPQHF.

The rearrangement uses TRBV18 and TRBJ1-1; D ambiguous. The CDR3 is 12 residues long. Germline CDR1 KGHSH, CDR2 LQKENI. V was trimmed by 2 bases and J by 6 bases, leaving 7 bases between them. The CDR3 spells CASSPGRSEAFF. The CDR3 nucleotides are TGTGCCAGCTCACCAGGGCGGTCTGAAGCTTTCTTT.

The J gene is TRBJ2-1, the V gene TRBV4-3, with 9 bases identical to TRBD1. Per the germline V gene, CDR1 is LGHNA and CDR2 is YSLEER. The CDR3 has 13 amino acids. Trimming took 4 bases from V and 8 from J; bases not matched to a gene: 3. CDR3 in DNA: TGCGCCAGCAGCCCGAACAGGGGGCATGAGCAGTTCTTC. Protein sequence: CASSPNRGHEQFF.